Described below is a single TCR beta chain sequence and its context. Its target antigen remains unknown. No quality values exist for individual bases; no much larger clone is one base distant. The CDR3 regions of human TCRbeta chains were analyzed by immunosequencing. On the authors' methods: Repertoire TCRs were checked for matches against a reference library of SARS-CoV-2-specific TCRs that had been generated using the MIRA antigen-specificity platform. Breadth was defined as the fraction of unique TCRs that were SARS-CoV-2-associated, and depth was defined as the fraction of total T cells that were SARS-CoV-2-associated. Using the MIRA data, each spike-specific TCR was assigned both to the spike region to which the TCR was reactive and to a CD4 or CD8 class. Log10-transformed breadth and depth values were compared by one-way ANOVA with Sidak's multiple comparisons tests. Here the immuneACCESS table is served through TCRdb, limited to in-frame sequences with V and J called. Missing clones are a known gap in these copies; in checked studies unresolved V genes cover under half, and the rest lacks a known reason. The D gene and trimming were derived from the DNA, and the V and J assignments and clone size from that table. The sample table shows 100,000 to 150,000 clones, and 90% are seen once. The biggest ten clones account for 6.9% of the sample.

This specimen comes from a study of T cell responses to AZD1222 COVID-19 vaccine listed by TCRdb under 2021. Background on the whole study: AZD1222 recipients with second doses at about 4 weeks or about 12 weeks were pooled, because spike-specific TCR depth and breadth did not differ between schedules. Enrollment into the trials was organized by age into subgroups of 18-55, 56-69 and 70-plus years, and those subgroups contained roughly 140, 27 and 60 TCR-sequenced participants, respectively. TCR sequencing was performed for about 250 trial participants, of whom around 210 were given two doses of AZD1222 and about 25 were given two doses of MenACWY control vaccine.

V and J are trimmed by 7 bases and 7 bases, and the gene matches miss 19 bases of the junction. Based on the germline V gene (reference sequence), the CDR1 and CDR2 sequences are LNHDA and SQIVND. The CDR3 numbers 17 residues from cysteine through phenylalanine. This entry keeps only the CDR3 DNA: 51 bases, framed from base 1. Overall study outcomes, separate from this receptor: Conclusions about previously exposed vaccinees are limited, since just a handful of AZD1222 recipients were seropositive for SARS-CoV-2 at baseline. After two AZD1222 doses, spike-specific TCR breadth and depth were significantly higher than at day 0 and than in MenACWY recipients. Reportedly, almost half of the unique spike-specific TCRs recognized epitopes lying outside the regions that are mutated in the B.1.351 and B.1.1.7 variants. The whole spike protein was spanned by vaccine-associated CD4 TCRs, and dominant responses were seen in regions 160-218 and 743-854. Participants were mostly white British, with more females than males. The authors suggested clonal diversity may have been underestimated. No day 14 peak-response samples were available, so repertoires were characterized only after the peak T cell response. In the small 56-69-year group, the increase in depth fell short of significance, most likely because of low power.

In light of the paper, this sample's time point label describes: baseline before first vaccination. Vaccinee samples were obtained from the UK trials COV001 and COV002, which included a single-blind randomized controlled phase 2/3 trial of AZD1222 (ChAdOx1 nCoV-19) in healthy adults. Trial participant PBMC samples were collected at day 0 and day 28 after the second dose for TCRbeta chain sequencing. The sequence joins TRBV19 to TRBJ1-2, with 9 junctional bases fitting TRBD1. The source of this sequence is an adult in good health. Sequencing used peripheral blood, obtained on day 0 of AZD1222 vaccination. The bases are TGTGCCAGTACCCGGGACAGGGCCCACTTGGTTCGGGGTGGCTACACCTTC. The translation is CASTRDRAHLVRGGYTF.